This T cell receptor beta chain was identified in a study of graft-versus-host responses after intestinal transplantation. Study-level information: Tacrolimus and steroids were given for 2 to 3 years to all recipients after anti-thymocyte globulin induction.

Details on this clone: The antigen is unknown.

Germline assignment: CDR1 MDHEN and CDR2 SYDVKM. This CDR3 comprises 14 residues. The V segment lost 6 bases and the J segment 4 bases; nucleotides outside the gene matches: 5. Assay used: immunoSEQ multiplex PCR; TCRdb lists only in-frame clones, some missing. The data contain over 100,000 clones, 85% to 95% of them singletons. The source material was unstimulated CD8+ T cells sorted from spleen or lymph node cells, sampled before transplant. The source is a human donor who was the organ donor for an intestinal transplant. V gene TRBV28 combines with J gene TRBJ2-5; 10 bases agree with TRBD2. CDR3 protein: CASSLAGVGETQYF. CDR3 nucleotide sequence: TGTGCCAGCAGCCTAGCGGGAGTGGGAGAGACCCAGTACTTC.